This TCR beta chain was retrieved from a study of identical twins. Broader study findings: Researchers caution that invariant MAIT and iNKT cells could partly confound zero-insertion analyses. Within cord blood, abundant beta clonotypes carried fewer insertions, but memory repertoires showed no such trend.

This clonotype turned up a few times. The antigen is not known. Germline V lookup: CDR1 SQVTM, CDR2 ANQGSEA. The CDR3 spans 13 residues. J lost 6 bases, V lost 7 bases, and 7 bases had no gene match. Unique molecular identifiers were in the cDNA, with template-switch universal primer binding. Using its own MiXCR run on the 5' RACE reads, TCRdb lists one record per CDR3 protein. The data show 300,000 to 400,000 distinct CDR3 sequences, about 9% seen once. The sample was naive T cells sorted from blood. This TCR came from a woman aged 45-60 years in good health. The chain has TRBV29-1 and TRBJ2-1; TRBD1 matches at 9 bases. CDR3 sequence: CSGRTGVPNEQFF. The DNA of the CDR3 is TGCAGCGGCCGGACAGGGGTTCCCAATGAGCAGTTCTTC.